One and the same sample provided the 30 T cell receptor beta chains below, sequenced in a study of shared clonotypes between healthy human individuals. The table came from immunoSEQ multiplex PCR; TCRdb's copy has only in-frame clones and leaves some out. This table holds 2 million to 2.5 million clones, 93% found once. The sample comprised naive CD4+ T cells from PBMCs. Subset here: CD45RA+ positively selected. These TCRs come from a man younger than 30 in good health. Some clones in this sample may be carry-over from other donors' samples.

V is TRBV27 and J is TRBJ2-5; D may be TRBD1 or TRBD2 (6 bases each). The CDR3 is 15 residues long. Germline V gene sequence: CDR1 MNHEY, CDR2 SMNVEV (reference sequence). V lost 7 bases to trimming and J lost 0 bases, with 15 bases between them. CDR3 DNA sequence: TGTGCCAGCATGTTGGGGGGCGCGAACCAAGAGACCCAGTACTTC. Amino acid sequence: CASMLGGANQETQYF.

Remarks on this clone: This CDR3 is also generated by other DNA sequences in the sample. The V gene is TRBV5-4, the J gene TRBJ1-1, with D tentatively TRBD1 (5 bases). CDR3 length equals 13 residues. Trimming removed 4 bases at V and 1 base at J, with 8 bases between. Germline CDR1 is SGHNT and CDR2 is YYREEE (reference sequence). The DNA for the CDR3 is TGTGCCAGCAGCCGTGACAGGAACACTGAAGCTTTCTTT. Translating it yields CASSRDRNTEAFF.

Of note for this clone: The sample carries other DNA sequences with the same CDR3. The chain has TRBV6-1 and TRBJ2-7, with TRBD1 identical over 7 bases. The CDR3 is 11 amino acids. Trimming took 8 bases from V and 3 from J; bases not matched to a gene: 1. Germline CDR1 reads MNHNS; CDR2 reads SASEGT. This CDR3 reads CASRQGYEQYF. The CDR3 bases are TGTGCCAGCCGACAGGGCTACGAGCAGTACTTC.

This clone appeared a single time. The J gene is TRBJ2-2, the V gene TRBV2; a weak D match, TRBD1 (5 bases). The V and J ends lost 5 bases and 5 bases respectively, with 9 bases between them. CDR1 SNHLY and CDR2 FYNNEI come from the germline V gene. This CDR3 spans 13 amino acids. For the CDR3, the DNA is TGTGCCAGCAGTAAGGGGTCTACCGGGGAGCTGTTTTTT. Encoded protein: CASSKGSTGELFF.

For the CDR3, the DNA is TGTGCCAGCAGGATCCCGGGGAAGTCTGAAGCTTTCTTT. It codes for CASRIPGKSEAFF. The rearrangement uses TRBV28 and TRBJ1-1, with D unresolved. This CDR3 comprises 13 residues. CDR1 and CDR2 (germline): MDHEN, SYDVKM. Trimming cost V 6 bases and J 6 bases, with 14 bases left between them.

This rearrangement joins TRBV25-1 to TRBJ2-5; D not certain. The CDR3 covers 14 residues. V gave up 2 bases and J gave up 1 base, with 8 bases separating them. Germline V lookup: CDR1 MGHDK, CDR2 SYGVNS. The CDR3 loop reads CASSEQVGQETQYF. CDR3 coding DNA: TGTGCCAGCAGTGAACAGGTGGGCCAAGAGACCCAGTACTTC.

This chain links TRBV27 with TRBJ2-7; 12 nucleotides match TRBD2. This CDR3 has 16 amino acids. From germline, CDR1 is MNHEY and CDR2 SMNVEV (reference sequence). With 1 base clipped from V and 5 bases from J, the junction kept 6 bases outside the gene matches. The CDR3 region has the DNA TGTGCCAGCAGTTTATTAGCTAGCGGGAGGGCTAACGAGCAGTACTTC. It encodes CASSLLASGRANEQYF.

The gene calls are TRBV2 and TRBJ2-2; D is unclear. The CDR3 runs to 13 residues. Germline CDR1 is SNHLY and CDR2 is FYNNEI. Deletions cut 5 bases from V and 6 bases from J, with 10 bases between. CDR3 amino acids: CASSLNWSGELFF. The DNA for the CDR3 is TGTGCCAGCAGTCTCAATTGGTCCGGGGAGCTGTTTTTT.

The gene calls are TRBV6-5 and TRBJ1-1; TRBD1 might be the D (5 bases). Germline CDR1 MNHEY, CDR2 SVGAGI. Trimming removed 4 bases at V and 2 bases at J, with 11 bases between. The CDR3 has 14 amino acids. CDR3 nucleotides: TGTGCCAGCAGTTGGGGACGGCCAAACACTGAAGCTTTCTTT. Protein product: CASSWGRPNTEAFF.

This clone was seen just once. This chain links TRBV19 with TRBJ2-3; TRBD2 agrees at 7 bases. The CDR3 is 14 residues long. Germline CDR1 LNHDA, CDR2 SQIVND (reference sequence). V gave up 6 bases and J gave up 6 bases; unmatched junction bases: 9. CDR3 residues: CASRGGSIRDTQYF. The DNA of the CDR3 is TGTGCCAGTAGGGGCGGGAGCATAAGGGATACGCAGTATTTT.

The CDR3 region has the DNA TGTGCCAGCAGCCGGGGACGGCTGAGTTACAATGAGCAGTTCTTC. This gives the protein CASSRGRLSYNEQFF. The V call is TRBV7-6, the J call TRBJ2-1, with D perhaps assigned TRBD1 or TRBD2 (5 bases each). Trimming took 5 bases from V and 4 from J, leaving 15 bases between them. CDR1 is SGHVS and CDR2 is FNYEAQ in the germline V gene. This CDR3 has 15 amino acids.

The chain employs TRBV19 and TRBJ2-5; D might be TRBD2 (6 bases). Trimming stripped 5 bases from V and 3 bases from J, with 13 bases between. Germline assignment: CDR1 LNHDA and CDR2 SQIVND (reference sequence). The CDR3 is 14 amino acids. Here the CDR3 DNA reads TGTGCCAGTAGTGTCCTAGGCGGGGAAGAGACCCAGTACTTC. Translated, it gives CASSVLGGEETQYF. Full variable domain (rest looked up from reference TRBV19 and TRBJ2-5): DGGITQSPKYLFRKEGQNVTLSCEQNLNHDAMYWYRQDPGQGLRLIYYSQIVNDFQKGDIAEGYSVSREKKESFPLTVTSAQKNPTAFYLCASSVLGGEETQYFGPGTRLLVL.

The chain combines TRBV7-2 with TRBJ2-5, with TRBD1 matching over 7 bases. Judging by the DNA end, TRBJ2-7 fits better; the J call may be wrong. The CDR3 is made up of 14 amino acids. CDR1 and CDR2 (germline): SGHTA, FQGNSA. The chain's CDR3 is CASSLLGQSYEQYF. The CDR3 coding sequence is TGTGCCAGCAGCTTACTGGGACAGTCCTACGAGCAGTACTTC.

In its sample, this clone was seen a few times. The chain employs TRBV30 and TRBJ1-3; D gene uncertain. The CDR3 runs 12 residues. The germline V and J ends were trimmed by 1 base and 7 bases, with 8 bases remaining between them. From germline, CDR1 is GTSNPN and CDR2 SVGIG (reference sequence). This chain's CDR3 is CAWSALPNTIYF. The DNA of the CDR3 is TGTGCCTGGAGTGCCCTTCCGAACACCATATATTTT.

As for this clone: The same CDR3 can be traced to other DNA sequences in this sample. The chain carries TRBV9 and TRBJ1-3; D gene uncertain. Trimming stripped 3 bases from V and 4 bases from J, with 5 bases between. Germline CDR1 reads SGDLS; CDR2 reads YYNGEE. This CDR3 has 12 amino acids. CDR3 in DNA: TGTGCCAGCAGCGCCTCAGGAAACACCATATATTTT. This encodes CASSASGNTIYF. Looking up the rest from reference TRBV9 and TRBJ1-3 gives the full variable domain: DSGVTQTPKHLITATGQRVTLRCSPRSGDLSVYWYQQSLDQGLQFLIQYYNGEERAKGNILERFSAQQFPDLHSELNLSSLELGDSALYFCASSASGNTIYFGEGSWLTVV.

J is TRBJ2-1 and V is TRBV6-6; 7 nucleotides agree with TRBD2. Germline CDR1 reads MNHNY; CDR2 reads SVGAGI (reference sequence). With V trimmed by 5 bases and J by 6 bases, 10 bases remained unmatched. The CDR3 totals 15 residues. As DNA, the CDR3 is TGTGCCAGCAGTCAAACTAGCGCCCCTTTCAATGAGCAGTTCTTC. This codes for CASSQTSAPFNEQFF.

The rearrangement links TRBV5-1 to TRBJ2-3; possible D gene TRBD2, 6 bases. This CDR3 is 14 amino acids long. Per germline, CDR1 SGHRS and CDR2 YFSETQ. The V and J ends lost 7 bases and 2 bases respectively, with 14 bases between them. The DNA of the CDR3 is TGCGCCAGCCACCTAGCGTTTATCACAGATACGCAGTATTTT. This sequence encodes CASHLAFITDTQYF.

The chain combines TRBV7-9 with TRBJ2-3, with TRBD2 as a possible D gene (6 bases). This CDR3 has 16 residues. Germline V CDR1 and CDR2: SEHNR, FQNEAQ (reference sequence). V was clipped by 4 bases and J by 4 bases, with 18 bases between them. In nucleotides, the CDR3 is TGTGCCAGCAGCTCGGGACTGCAAAAGGGTGCAGATACGCAGTATTTT. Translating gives CASSSGLQKGADTQYF.

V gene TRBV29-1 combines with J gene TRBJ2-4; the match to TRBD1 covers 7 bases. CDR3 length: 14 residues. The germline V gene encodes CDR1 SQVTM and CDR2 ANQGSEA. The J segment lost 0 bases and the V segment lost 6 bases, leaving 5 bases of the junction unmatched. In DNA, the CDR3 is TGCAGCGTAACGGGACAGTTAGCCAAAAACATTCAGTACTTC. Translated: CSVTGQLAKNIQYF.

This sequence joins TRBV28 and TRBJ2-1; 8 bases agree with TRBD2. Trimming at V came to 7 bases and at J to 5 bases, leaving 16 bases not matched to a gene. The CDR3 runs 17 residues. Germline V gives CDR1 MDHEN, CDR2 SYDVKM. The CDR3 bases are TGTGCCAGCAACCCGAGGACTCCAGCGGGACTAGACAATGAGCAGTTCTTC. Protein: CASNPRTPAGLDNEQFF.

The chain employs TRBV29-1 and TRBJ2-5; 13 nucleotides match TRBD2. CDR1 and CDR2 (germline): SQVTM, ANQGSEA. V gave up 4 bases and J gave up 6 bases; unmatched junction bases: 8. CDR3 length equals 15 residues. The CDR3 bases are TGCAGCGTTGCCTGGACTAGCGGGGGCCTGCAGACCCAGTACTTC. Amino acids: CSVAWTSGGLQTQYF.

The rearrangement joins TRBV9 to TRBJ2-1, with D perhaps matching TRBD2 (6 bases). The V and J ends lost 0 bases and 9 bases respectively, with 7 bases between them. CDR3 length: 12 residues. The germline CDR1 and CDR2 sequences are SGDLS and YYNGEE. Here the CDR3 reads CASSVAGAEQFF. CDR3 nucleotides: TGTGCCAGCAGCGTAGCGGGAGCTGAGCAGTTCTTC.

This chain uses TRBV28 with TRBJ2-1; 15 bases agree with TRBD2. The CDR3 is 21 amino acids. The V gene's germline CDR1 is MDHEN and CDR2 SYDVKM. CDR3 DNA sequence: TGTGCTACCAATGGACTAGCGGGAGGGACGATAGCTGCCCAAAATTACAATGAGCAGTTCTTC. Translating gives CATNGLAGGTIAAQNYNEQFF.

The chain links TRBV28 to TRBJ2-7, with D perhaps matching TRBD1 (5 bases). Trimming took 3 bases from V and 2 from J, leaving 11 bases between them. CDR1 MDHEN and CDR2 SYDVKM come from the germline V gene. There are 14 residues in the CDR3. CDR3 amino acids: CASSLAQATYEQYF. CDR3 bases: TGTGCCAGCAGTTTGGCACAGGCGACCTACGAGCAGTACTTC.

DNA for the CDR3: TGTGCCAGCGGCCCGGGAACACGCACCGGGGAGCTGTTTTTT. Its protein is CASGPGTRTGELFF. The chain carries TRBV28 and TRBJ2-2; a possible D gene is TRBD2 (5 bases). Trimming pared 8 bases from V and 4 bases from J, leaving 14 bases between. Germline V CDR1 and CDR2: MDHEN, SYDVKM. The CDR3 totals 14 residues.

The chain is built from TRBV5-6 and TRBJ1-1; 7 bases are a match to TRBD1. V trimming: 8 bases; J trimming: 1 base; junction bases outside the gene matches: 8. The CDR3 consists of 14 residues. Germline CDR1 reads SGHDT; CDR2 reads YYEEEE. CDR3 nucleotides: TGTGCCAGAGACCCCGGGACAGAGAACACTGAAGCTTTCTTT. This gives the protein CARDPGTENTEAFF.

Here the CDR3 DNA reads TGTGCCAGCAGCCCGTATAAGGGACAGATTAATTACGAGCAGTACTTC. Protein product: CASSPYKGQINYEQYF. This chain uses TRBV11-1 with TRBJ2-7; 7 nucleotides agree with TRBD1. The CDR3 length is 16 residues. From germline, CDR1 is SGHAT and CDR2 FQDESV (reference sequence). V lost 5 bases and J lost 4; bases outside the gene matches: 14.

CDR3 sequence: CASSYFVTAGELFF. DNA for the CDR3: TGTGCCAGCAGTTACTTTGTCACTGCCGGGGAGCTGTTTTTT. This chain joins TRBV6-6 and TRBJ2-2; D not resolved. Germline CDR1 is MNHNY and CDR2 is SVGAGI (reference sequence). This CDR3 has 14 amino acids. Deletions cut 1 base from V and 6 bases from J, with 9 bases between.

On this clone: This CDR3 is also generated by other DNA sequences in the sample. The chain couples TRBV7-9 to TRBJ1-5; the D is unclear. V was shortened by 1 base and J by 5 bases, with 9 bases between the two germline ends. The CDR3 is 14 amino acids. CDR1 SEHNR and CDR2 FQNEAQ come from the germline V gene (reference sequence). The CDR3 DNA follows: TGTGCCAGCAGCTTAGTAGGCGGTGATCAGCCCCAGCATTTT. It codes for CASSLVGGDQPQHF.

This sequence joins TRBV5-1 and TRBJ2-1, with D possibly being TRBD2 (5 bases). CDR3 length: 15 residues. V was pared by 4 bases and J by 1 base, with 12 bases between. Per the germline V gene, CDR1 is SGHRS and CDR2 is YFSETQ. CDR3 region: CASSPLGGSYNEQFF. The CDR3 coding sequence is TGCGCCAGCAGCCCCCTAGGCGGGTCCTACAATGAGCAGTTCTTC.